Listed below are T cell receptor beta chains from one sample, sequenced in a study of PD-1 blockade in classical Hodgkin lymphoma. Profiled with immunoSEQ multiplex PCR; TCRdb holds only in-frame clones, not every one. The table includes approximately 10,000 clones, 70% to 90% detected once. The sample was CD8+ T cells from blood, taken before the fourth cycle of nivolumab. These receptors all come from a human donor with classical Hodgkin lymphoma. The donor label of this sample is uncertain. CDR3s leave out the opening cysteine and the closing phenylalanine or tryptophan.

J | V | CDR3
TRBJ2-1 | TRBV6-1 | ASNPGTGGNEQF
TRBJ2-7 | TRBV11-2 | ASSNEQGAVHEQY
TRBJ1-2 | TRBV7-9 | ASSDTGVTYGYT
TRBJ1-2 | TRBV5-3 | AMVRKTYGYT
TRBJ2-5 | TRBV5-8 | ASSLAPSGRASETQY
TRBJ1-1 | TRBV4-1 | ASSQGFNTEAF
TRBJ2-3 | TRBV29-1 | SVEFSLASGAKTDTQY
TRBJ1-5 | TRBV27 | ASRLRQGENQPQH
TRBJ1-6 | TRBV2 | ASDRDTQGGSPLH
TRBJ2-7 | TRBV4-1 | ASSQETGRNYEQY
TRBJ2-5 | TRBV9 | ASSLGTSGQETQY
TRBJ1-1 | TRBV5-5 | ASSALHHMNTEAF
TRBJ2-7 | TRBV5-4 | ASSFSDYEQY
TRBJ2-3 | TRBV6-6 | ASSWADTDTQY
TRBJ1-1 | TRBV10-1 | ASSEGRKNTEAF
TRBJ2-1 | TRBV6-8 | ASSWLAGKFYNEQF
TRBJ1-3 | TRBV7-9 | ASSLAFGFGNTIY
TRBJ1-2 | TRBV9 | ASSVGGSGLLYGYT
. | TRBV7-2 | ASSLTSGSYNEQY
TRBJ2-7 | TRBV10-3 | AISKGERESPYEQY
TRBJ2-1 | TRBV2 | ASSEDQGAGNEQF
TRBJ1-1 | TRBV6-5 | ASMGYGAKTEAF
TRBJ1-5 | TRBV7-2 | ASSSDSSVNQPQH
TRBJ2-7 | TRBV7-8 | ASSYGQSYEQY
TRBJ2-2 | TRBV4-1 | ASSQVPSGIGGELF
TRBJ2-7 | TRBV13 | ASSLGRGGAGEQY
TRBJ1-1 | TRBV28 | ASSLFGKGGNTEAF
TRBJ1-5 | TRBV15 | ATSRTGFGQPQH
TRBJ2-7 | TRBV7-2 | ASSLLSRDTYEQY
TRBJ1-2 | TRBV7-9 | ASSLEGNYGYT
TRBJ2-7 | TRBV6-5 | ASSLQGGVHEQY
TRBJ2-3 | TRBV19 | ASRTGTNTDTQY
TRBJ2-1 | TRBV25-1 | ASRDYNEQF
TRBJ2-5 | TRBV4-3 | ASSQDVRGGETQY
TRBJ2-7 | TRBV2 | ATTGPPAYEQY
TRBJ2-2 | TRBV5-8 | ASSLGLAPTGELF